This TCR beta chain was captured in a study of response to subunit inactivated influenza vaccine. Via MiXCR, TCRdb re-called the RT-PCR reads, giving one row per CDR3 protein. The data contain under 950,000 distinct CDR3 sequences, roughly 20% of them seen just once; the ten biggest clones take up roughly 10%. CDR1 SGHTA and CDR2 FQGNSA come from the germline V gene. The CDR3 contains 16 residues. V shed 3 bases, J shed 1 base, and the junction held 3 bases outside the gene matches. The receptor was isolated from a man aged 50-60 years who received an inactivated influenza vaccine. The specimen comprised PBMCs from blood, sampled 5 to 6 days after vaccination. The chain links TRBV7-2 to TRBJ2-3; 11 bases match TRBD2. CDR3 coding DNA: TGTACCAGCAGCTTGCTAGCGGGGGGCCGCACAGATACGCAGTATTTT. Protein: CTSSLLAGGRTDTQYF.